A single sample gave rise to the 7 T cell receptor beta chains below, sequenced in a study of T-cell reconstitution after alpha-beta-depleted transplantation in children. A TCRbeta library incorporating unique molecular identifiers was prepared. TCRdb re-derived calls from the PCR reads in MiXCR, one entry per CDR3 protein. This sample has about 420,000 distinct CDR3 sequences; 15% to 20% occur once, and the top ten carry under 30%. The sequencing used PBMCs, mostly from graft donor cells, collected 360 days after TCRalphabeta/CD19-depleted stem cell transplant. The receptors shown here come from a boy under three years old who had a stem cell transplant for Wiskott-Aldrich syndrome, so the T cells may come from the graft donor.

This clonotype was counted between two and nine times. CDR3 protein: CAIRWDRAQETQYF. Written as DNA, the CDR3 is TGTGCCATCCGGTGGGACAGGGCCCAAGAGACCCAGTACTTC. The gene calls are TRBV2 and TRBJ2-5; 9 bases match TRBD1. CDR3 length equals 14 residues. Germline assignment: CDR1 SNHLY and CDR2 FYNNEI. V lost 10 bases and J lost 1; bases outside the gene matches: 7.

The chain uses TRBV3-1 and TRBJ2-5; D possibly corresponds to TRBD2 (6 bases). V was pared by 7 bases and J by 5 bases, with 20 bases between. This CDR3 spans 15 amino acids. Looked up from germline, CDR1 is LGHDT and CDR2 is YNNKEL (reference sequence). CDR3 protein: CASKREAGSGETQYF. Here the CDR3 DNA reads TGTGCCAGCAAGAGGGAGGCTGGGTCAGGGGAGACCCAGTACTTC.

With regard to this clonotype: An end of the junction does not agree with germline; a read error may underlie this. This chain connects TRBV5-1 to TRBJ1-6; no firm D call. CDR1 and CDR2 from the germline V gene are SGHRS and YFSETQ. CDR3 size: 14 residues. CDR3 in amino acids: CASSLRPGDSTLHF. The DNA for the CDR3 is TGCGCCAGCAGCTTGAGACCTGGGGATTCAACCCTCCACTTT.

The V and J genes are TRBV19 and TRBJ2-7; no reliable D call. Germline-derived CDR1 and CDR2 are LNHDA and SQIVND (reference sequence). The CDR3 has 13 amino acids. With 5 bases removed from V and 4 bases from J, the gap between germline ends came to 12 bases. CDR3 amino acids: CASSSSPPYEQYF. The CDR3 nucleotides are TGTGCCAGTAGTTCATCCCCCCCTTACGAGCAGTACTTC.

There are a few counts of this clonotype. Here the CDR3 reads CASSRRDSSYNEQFF. The CDR3 coding sequence is TGCGCCAGCAGCCGCCGGGACTCCTCCTACAATGAGCAGTTCTTC. The chain links TRBV4-3 to TRBJ2-1; TRBD2 might be the D (6 bases). Trimming pared 4 bases from V and 0 bases from J, leaving 10 bases between. Germline lookup yields CDR1 LGHNA and CDR2 YSLEER. The CDR3 length is 15 residues.

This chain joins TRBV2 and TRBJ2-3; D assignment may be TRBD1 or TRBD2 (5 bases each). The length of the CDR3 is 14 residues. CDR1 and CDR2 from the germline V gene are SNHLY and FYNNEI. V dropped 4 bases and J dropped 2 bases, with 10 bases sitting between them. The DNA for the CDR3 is TGTGCCAGCAGTGTCCCGGGACCCACAGATACGCAGTATTTT. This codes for CASSVPGPTDTQYF. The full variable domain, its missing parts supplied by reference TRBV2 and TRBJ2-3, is EPEVTQTPSHQVTQMGQEVILRCVPISNHLYFYWYRQILGQKVEFLVSFYNNEISEKSEIFDDQFSVERPDGSNFTLKIRSTKLEDSAMYFCASSVPGPTDTQYFGPGTRLTVL.

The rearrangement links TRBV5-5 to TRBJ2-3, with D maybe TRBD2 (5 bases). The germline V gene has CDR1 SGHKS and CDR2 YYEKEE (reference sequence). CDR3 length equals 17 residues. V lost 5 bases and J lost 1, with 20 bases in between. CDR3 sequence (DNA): TGTGCCAGCAGAGCCGCGTATGCCGGGAAAGGCACAGATACGCAGTATTTT. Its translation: CASRAAYAGKGTDTQYF.